What follows are 22 T cell receptor beta chains derived from one specimen sequenced in a study of CD8 T cells in Susac syndrome. RNA was extracted with the RNeasy kit, and a quantity of roughly 0.5 to 1 ug was reverse transcribed using random hexamers. TCRdb recomputed calls from the immunoSEQ multiplex PCR reads with MiXCR, one row per CDR3 protein. The table lists some 150,000 distinct CDR3 sequences, approximately 93% of them singletons. Sequencing was carried out using CD8+ T cells from PBMCs. Receptors were obtained from a human donor with multiple sclerosis.

V gene TRBV15 combines with J gene TRBJ2-3, with 8 bases aligning to TRBD1. J gave up 4 bases and V 1 base, and 4 bases lay outside the gene matches. The CDR3 has 15 amino acids. Germline V gene lookup returns CDR1 LNHNV and CDR2 YYDKDF (reference sequence). The CDR3 here is CATSRADRDPDTQYF. CDR3 nucleotides: TGTGCCACCAGCAGAGCGGACAGGGATCCAGATACGCAGTATTTT.

The V and J genes are TRBV2 and TRBJ2-4; tentatively, D is TRBD2 (5 bases). The ends were cut back, 10 bases at V and 9 bases at J, with 13 bases in the middle. The CDR3 totals 11 residues. Germline V gene data show CDR1 as SNHLY and CDR2 as FYNNEI. The CDR3: CAIPLRGIQYF. CDR3 bases: TGTGCCATCCCTTTACGGGGCATTCAGTACTTC. The full variable domain, rest sourced from reference TRBV2 and TRBJ2-4, is EPEVTQTPSHQVTQMGQEVILRCVPISNHLYFYWYRQILGQKVEFLVSFYNNEISEKSEIFDDQFSVERPDGSNFTLKIRSTKLEDSAMYFCAIPLRGIQYFGAGTRLSVL.

This chain joins TRBV9 and TRBJ2-5; 7 nucleotides match TRBD1. Unmatched junction bases numbered 5, after V lost 3 bases and J lost 0 bases. Per germline, CDR1 SGDLS and CDR2 YYNGEE. This CDR3 region has 15 residues. In nucleotides, the CDR3 is TGTGCCAGCAGCGACGGGACAGCCCACCAAGAGACCCAGTACTTC. This codes for CASSDGTAHQETQYF.

V gene TRBV30 combines with J gene TRBJ2-7; weak D call: TRBD1 (6 bases). The CDR3 runs 17 residues. The germline V and J ends were trimmed by 2 bases and 3 bases, with 23 bases remaining between them. Germline loops: CDR1 GTSNPN, CDR2 SVGIG (reference sequence). CDR3 nucleotide sequence: TGTGCCTGGAGTATACACCCGGGACAACCTACAATCTACGAGCAGTACTTC. It encodes CAWSIHPGQPTIYEQYF. The whole variable domain, filled in from reference TRBV30 and TRBJ2-7, reads SQTIHQWPATLVQPVGSPLSLECTVEGTSNPNLYWYRQAAGRGLQLLFYSVGIGQISSEVPQNLSASRPQDRQFILSSKKLLLSDSGFYLCAWSIHPGQPTIYEQYFGPGTRLTVT.

V gene TRBV30 combines with J gene TRBJ1-3; the D is unclear. Germline-derived CDR1 and CDR2 are GTSNPN and SVGIG (reference sequence). The CDR3 covers 15 residues. V lost 2 bases and J 5 bases, leaving 16 bases between the germline ends. The CDR3 is CAWSSPGRKRNTIYF. The CDR3 DNA sequence: TGTGCCTGGAGTTCCCCCGGACGGAAGAGAAACACCATATATTTT.

The CDR3 DNA is TGTGCCACCAGCATGACAGAGAACTACGAGCAGTACTTC. Translating gives CATSMTENYEQYF. The V and J genes are TRBV15 and TRBJ2-7; D possibly corresponds to TRBD1 (5 bases). This CDR3 has 13 amino acids. With 4 bases removed from V and 3 bases from J, the gap between germline ends came to 10 bases. From germline, CDR1 is LNHNV and CDR2 YYDKDF (reference sequence).

V gene TRBV9 combines with J gene TRBJ1-4; possibly TRBD1 for D (5 bases). This CDR3 region has 15 residues. Trimming took 4 bases from V and 4 from J, leaving 14 bases between them. CDR1 and CDR2 (germline): SGDLS, YYNGEE. CDR3 loop: CASSPGTLNNEKLFF. In DNA, the CDR3 is TGTGCCAGCAGCCCCGGGACTTTGAATAATGAAAAACTGTTTTTT.

The rearrangement joins TRBV20-1 to TRBJ2-6; TRBD1 is a possible D gene (7 bases). V lost 3 bases and J 4 bases, leaving 19 bases between the germline ends. The length of the CDR3 is 17 residues. The germline V gene has CDR1 DFQATT and CDR2 SNEGSKA (reference sequence). CDR3 DNA: TGCAGTGCTAGTCGCACAGGGGAGGTGTGGGGGGCCAACGTCCTGACTTTC. It is translated as CSASRTGEVWGANVLTF.

This clonotype has only one observation. The V gene is TRBV23-1, the J gene TRBJ2-7; unclear D gene. TRBV23-1 is an ORF; its function is uncertain. V lost 2 bases and J lost 4, with 6 bases in between. The CDR3 contains 12 residues. The CDR3 region has the DNA TGCGCCAGCAGTCAAGGGGTTTACGAGCAGTACTTC. This sequence encodes CASSQGVYEQYF.

J is TRBJ2-1 and V is TRBV19; TRBD2 might be the D (7 bases). V lost 4 bases, J lost 4 bases, and 17 bases lay in between. The CDR3 totals 16 residues. In germline, CDR1 is LNHDA, CDR2 SQIVND (reference sequence). The CDR3 coding sequence is TGTGCCAGTAGTACCCGAAGGGGGGGTTTATACAATGAGCAGTTCTTC. This gives the protein CASSTRRGGLYNEQFF.

This rearrangement joins TRBV30 to TRBJ2-7; TRBD1 agrees at 10 bases. Germline loops: CDR1 GTSNPN, CDR2 SVGIG (reference sequence). The CDR3 covers 14 residues. Trimming at V came to 7 bases and at J to 2 bases, leaving 8 bases not matched to a gene. This chain's CDR3 is CASRGTGEAYEQYF. CDR3 in DNA: TGTGCCTCCAGGGGGACAGGGGAGGCCTACGAGCAGTACTTC. The full variable domain, rest sourced from reference TRBV30 and TRBJ2-7, is SQTIHQWPATLVQPVGSPLSLECTVEGTSNPNLYWYRQAAGRGLQLLFYSVGIGQISSEVPQNLSASRPQDRQFILSSKKLLLSDSGFYLCASRGTGEAYEQYFGPGTRLTVT.

The chain joins TRBV19 to TRBJ1-1; D gene unclear. V was pared by 0 bases and J by 7 bases, with 3 bases between. Germline CDR1 is LNHDA and CDR2 is SQIVND (reference sequence). The CDR3 is 11 amino acids. As DNA, the CDR3 is TGTGCCAGTAGTATAGACAGTGAAGCTTTCTTT. This encodes CASSIDSEAFF. Variable domain in full (rest from reference TRBV19 and TRBJ1-1): DGGITQSPKYLFRKEGQNVTLSCEQNLNHDAMYWYRQDPGQGLRLIYYSQIVNDFQKGDIAEGYSVSREKKESFPLTVTSAQKNPTAFYLCASSIDSEAFFGQGTRLTVV.

The chain recombines TRBV29-1 with TRBJ2-6; no firm D call. The CDR3 totals 16 residues. V lost 5 bases to trimming and J lost 0 bases, with 14 bases between them. Germline CDR1 SQVTM, CDR2 ANQGSEA. The CDR3 loop is CSVSSGRLSGANVLTF. The CDR3 bases are TGCAGCGTTTCGTCGGGTCGGCTCTCTGGGGCCAACGTCCTGACTTTC.

The V call is TRBV20-1, the J call TRBJ2-7, with TRBD1 identical over 8 bases. CDR3 length equals 13 residues. Per germline, CDR1 DFQATT and CDR2 SNEGSKA (reference sequence). J gave up 2 bases and V 1 base, and 1 base lay outside the gene matches. This CDR3 reads CSARATGAYEQYF. The DNA of the CDR3 is TGCAGTGCTAGAGCGACAGGGGCCTACGAGCAGTACTTC.

The rearrangement joins TRBV28 to TRBJ2-1; 7 nucleotides align to TRBD1. Germline V gene lookup returns CDR1 MDHEN and CDR2 SYDVKM. There are 15 residues in the CDR3. V lost 5 bases and J lost 1; bases outside the gene matches: 5. CDR3 sequence (DNA): TGTGCCAGCAGTATTACAGGGGAATCCTACAATGAGCAGTTCTTC. Protein product: CASSITGESYNEQFF.

The chain links TRBV5-6 to TRBJ1-6; D is ambiguous. Per the germline V gene, CDR1 is SGHDT and CDR2 is YYEEEE. V was trimmed by 2 bases and J by 9 bases, leaving 21 bases between them. There are 17 residues in the CDR3. The CDR3 DNA sequence: TGTGCCAGCAGCTTCACCCCCGAGACGGCGGTTGGTTCACCCCTCCACTTT. Translation: CASSFTPETAVGSPLHF.

This clonotype has a single count. The gene calls are TRBV13 and TRBJ2-5; 7 positions match TRBD1. The ends lost 2 bases at V and 1 base at J; junction bases unmatched: 1. The CDR3 is 14 residues long. The germline CDR1 and CDR2 sequences are PRHDT and FYEKMQ (reference sequence). The DNA of the CDR3 is TGTGCCAGCAGCTTAAACAGGGGCCAAGAGACCCAGTACTTC. Translating gives CASSLNRGQETQYF.

The V and J genes are TRBV3-1 and TRBJ1-2; D is uncertain. The CDR3 covers 14 residues. V lost 0 bases, J lost 5 bases, and 10 bases lay in between. Germline CDR1 and CDR2: LGHDT and YNNKEL (reference sequence). DNA of the CDR3: TGTGCCAGCAGCCAAGATACGAGACGTTATGGCTACACCTTC. This encodes CASSQDTRRYGYTF.

The V and J genes are TRBV29-1 and TRBJ2-1; D is uncertain. The germline CDR1 and CDR2 sequences are SQVTM and ANQGSEA. The V gene lost 6 bases and the J gene lost 5 bases, with 11 bases spanning the gap. This CDR3 is built from 12 residues. The CDR3 loop reads CSVYDENNEQFF. Here the CDR3 DNA reads TGCAGCGTGTATGACGAGAACAATGAGCAGTTCTTC.

This chain links TRBV27 with TRBJ1-2, with D possibly matching TRBD1 (5 bases). Trimming cost V 8 bases and J 8 bases, with 12 bases left between them. This CDR3 comprises 11 residues. Germline CDR1 MNHEY, CDR2 SMNVEV (reference sequence). CDR3 loop: CASGGITGYTF. In nucleotides, the CDR3 is TGTGCCAGCGGGGGTATAACAGGCTACACCTTC.

The chain carries TRBV3-1 and TRBJ2-5, with no clear D. CDR3 length equals 15 residues. CDR1 is LGHDT and CDR2 is YNNKEL in the germline V gene (reference sequence). V lost 1 base and J 5 bases, leaving 14 bases between the germline ends. For the CDR3, the DNA is TGTGCCAGCAGCCAAGCTAGTCGGGCCGAGGAGACCCAGTACTTC. This gives the protein CASSQASRAEETQYF.

This chain connects TRBV7-8 to TRBJ2-3, with 11 bases matching TRBD2. Germline trimming cut 4 bases from V and 5 bases from J; bases unmatched to any gene: 11. The CDR3 extends over 17 amino acids. Germline V gives CDR1 SGHVS, CDR2 FQNEAQ. The CDR3 bases are TGTGCCAGCAGCTCCCTAGCGGGGGGTGAGATACTAGATACGCAGTATTTT. Translating it yields CASSSLAGGEILDTQYF.